This TCR beta chain was captured by sequencing in a study of blood T cell repertoires in COVID-19. In the study overall: Samples representing acute and convalescent COVID-19 were sourced from the United States, Italy and Spain.

This CDR3 has 13 amino acids. The V and J ends lost 7 bases and 6 bases respectively, with 14 bases between them. The data were produced by immunoSEQ multiplex PCR, yet TCRdb's version contains in-frame clones alone and is incomplete. The data hold about 200,000 clones, with under 90% observed a single time. Recruitment covered over 20 US areas and drew participants whose ages spanned roughly 18 to 100 years. Which cohort a participant joined came from the clinical history participants gave. Sequencing was performed on PBMCs or T cells enriched from blood (not recorded which). The V and J genes are TRBV12-3 or TRBV12-4 and TRBJ2-3; D is uncertain. The receptor comes from a woman aged 45 to 65 who had been exposed to COVID-19. The CDR3 is CASKVAVLDTQYF. DNA of the CDR3: TGTGCCAGCAAAGTCGCGGTGCTGGATACGCAGTATTTT.